This TCR beta chain was profiled in a study of T cell repertoires in cytomegalovirus infection. In regard to this clonotype: What it binds is unknown.

The CDR3 sequence is 13 residues long. Unmatched junction bases numbered 8, after V lost 6 bases and J lost 6 bases. Germline V gene lookup returns CDR1 MNHNS and CDR2 SASEGT. TCRdb itself ran the reads through MiXCR, one entry per CDR3 protein. Among some 590,000 distinct CDR3 sequences listed, under 45% were seen once. The rearrangement uses TRBV6-1 and TRBJ2-7; 7 bases agree with TRBD1. This sequence originates from a human donor in good health (CMV status not recorded). Some clones in this sample may be carry-over from other donors' samples. Specimen: cultured PBMCs, collected from culture after CMV antigen stimulation. The CDR3 DNA reads TGTGCCAGCAGACAAGCAGGGGGTCTCGAGCAGTACTTC. This sequence encodes CASRQAGGLEQYF.